The 23 T cell receptor beta chains listed next were all sequenced from one sample in a study of technical replicates of blood from a few donors. Data came from immunoSEQ multiplex PCR; TCRdb stores just in-frame clones and leaves some out. The data hold more than 65,000 clones, with 95% to 98% observed a single time. Sequencing input: T cells isolated from PBMCs. These receptors were obtained from a human donor in good health.

The V and J genes are TRBV28 and TRBJ1-2; 8 bases map to TRBD1. This CDR3 region has 15 residues. The V and J ends lost 6 bases and 4 bases, in that order; junction bases with no gene match: 10. CDR1 MDHEN and CDR2 SYDVKM come from the germline V gene. The CDR3 sequence: CASRGQGTGTYGYTF. The CDR3 coding sequence is TGTGCCAGCAGAGGACAGGGAACCGGTACCTATGGCTACACCTTC.

The chain couples TRBV2 to TRBJ2-1; D is perhaps TRBD1 (6 bases). V lost 5 bases and J lost 4, with 9 bases in between. This CDR3 has 13 amino acids. CDR1 is SNHLY, CDR2 FYNNEI, per germline. The CDR3 bases are TGTGCCAGCAGTTTGACAGGATACAATGAGCAGTTCTTC. Translated: CASSLTGYNEQFF.

A single count supports this clone. This sequence joins TRBV6-5 and TRBJ1-3; D is possibly TRBD1 (5 bases). This CDR3 comprises 14 residues. Looked up from germline, CDR1 is MNHEY and CDR2 is SVGAGI. Trimming stripped 7 bases from V and 0 bases from J, with 10 bases between. The CDR3 DNA sequence: TGTGCCAGCAACGCAAGGGGCTCTGGAAACACCATATATTTT. As protein: CASNARGSGNTIYF.

The gene calls are TRBV28 and TRBJ1-1; perhaps TRBD1 as D (5 bases). V was pared by 5 bases and J by 3 bases, with 13 bases between. The CDR3 length is 14 residues. Germline CDR1 and CDR2: MDHEN and SYDVKM. The CDR3 reads CASSPRPGYTEAFF. The CDR3 DNA reads TGTGCCAGCAGTCCCAGACCAGGGTACACTGAAGCTTTCTTT.

The genes are TRBV2 and TRBJ1-5; a possible D gene is TRBD1 (6 bases). Germline CDR1 SNHLY, CDR2 FYNNEI. Between the trimmed V and J ends, which lost 1 base and 4 bases, there was a span of 14 bases. This CDR3 contains 16 residues. The CDR3 loop is CASSEGQGSYNQPQHF. The CDR3, as DNA: TGTGCCAGCAGTGAAGGTCAGGGGTCCTATAATCAGCCCCAGCATTTT.

This clone was seen a single time. The CDR3: CASRSGRDRRVRNTEAFF. The CDR3 DNA is TGTGCCAGCAGATCCGGTCGGGACAGGCGTGTGAGGAACACTGAAGCTTTCTTT. The rearrangement uses TRBV11-2 and TRBJ1-1; 8 bases match TRBD1. The CDR3 loop spans 18 amino acids. The germline CDR1 and CDR2 sequences are SGHAT and FQNNGV. The ends lost 6 bases at V and 1 base at J; junction bases unmatched: 16.

V usage is TRBV7-9 and J usage is TRBJ2-3, with unresolved D. CDR1 is SEHNR and CDR2 is FQNEAQ in the germline V gene (reference sequence). The CDR3 loop spans 13 amino acids. The germline V and J ends were trimmed by 5 bases and 6 bases, with 12 bases remaining between them. This CDR3 reads CASSPPPQDTQYF. As DNA, the CDR3 is TGTGCCAGCAGCCCTCCACCACAGGATACGCAGTATTTT. Looking up the rest from reference TRBV7-9 and TRBJ2-3 gives the full variable domain: DTGVSQNPRHKITKRGQNVTFRCDPISEHNRLYWYRQTLGQGPEFLTYFQNEAQLEKSRLLSDRFSAERPKGSFSTLEIQRTEQGDSAMYLCASSPPPQDTQYFGPGTRLTVL.

This clone was seen only once. The J gene is TRBJ1-1, the V gene TRBV11-3; D remains unclear. The CDR3 runs 15 residues. With 1 base removed from V and 2 bases from J, the gap between germline ends came to 11 bases. Germline values: CDR1 SGHNT, CDR2 YENEEA. CDR3 bases: TGTGCCAGCAGCTTAGGCGGTTACGGAAACACTGAAGCTTTCTTT. This sequence encodes CASSLGGYGNTEAFF. Looking up the rest from reference TRBV11-3 and TRBJ1-1 gives the full variable domain: EAGVVQSPRYKIIEKKQPVAFWCNPISGHNTLYWYLQNLGQGPELLIRYENEEAVDDSQLPKDRFSAERLKGVDSTLKIQPAELGDSAVYLCASSLGGYGNTEAFFGQGTRLTVV.

CDR3 residues: CASSLPGGPSEQYF. Here the CDR3 DNA reads TGTGCCAGCAGCTTACCGGGAGGGCCGAGCGAGCAGTACTTC. V gene TRBV7-9 combines with J gene TRBJ2-7, with TRBD2 matching over 8 bases. Germline loops: CDR1 SEHNR, CDR2 FQNEAQ (reference sequence). The trim removed 2 bases at V and 6 bases at J, leaving 6 bases unmatched. The CDR3 sequence is 14 residues long. Supplemented by reference TRBV7-9 and TRBJ2-7, the full variable domain reads DTGVSQNPRHKITKRGQNVTFRCDPISEHNRLYWYRQTLGQGPEFLTYFQNEAQLEKSRLLSDRFSAERPKGSFSTLEIQRTEQGDSAMYLCASSLPGGPSEQYFGPGTRLTVT.

The rearrangement links TRBV4-2 to TRBJ2-6; D not resolved. The CDR3 extends over 15 amino acids. The V and J ends lost 1 base and 6 bases respectively, with 10 bases between them. Germline assignment: CDR1 LGHNA and CDR2 YNFKEQ. The CDR3 spells CASSQGQGMANVLTF. CDR3 coding DNA: TGTGCCAGCAGCCAAGGACAAGGCATGGCCAACGTCCTGACTTTC.

The rearrangement joins TRBV5-8 to TRBJ2-5; 7 nucleotides agree with TRBD1. V lost 0 bases to trimming and J lost 2 bases; unmatched junction nucleotides: 4. There are 15 residues in the CDR3. In germline, CDR1 is SGHTS, CDR2 YDEGEE. Here the CDR3 DNA reads TGTGCCAGCAGCTTGGGGGACAGCCAGCAAGAGACCCAGTACTTC. Translation: CASSLGDSQQETQYF.

The gene calls are TRBV6-5 and TRBJ2-1, with TRBD2 as a possible D gene (5 bases). The CDR3 length is 16 residues. Trimming shortened V by 4 bases and J by 4 bases, and 17 bases separated the two germline ends. Germline V lookup: CDR1 MNHEY, CDR2 SVGAGI. CDR3: CASSLVGDYEYNEQFF. As DNA, the CDR3 is TGTGCCAGCAGTTTGGTTGGCGACTACGAGTACAATGAGCAGTTCTTC.

The rearrangement uses TRBV6-4 and TRBJ2-1; 11 nucleotides agree with TRBD2. The germline V gene encodes CDR1 MRHNA and CDR2 SNTAGT. CDR3 length: 16 residues. V gave up 4 bases and J gave up 2 bases; unmatched junction bases: 4. The CDR3 here is CASSAGTSGTYNEQFF. The CDR3 DNA sequence: TGTGCCAGCAGTGCCGGGACTAGCGGTACCTACAATGAGCAGTTCTTC.

This chain joins TRBV30 and TRBJ1-1; D is possibly TRBD1 (5 bases). Trimming took 1 base from V and 0 from J, leaving 6 bases between them. The CDR3 is made up of 13 amino acids. CDR1 is GTSNPN, CDR2 SVGIG, per germline (reference sequence). The CDR3 nucleotides read TGTGCCTGGAGTGAGGGGTTGAACACTGAAGCTTTCTTT. Its translation: CAWSEGLNTEAFF.

CDR3 DNA sequence: TGCGCCAGGGTGGACAGGAACCTTAACTATGGCTACACCTTC. The encoded protein is CARVDRNLNYGYTF. V and J are TRBV5-1 and TRBJ1-2, with 7 bases fitting TRBD1. V was pared by 8 bases and J by 1 base, with 8 bases of the junction left unmatched. The CDR3 spans 14 residues. Germline CDR1 is SGHRS and CDR2 is YFSETQ. Based on the CDR3 plus reference TRBV5-1 and TRBJ1-2, the full variable domain is KAGVTQTPRYLIKTRGQQVTLSCSPISGHRSVSWYQQTPGQGLQFLFEYFSETQRNKGNFPGRFSGRQFSNSRSEMNVSTLELGDSALYLCARVDRNLNYGYTFGSGTRLTVV.

The chain joins TRBV5-1 to TRBJ2-2; 7 nucleotides agree with TRBD1. J gave up 2 bases and V 5 bases, and 3 bases lay outside the gene matches. Germline V gene lookup returns CDR1 SGHRS and CDR2 YFSETQ. The CDR3 sequence is 14 residues long. The CDR3 region is CASRGTVNTGELFF. Here the CDR3 DNA reads TGCGCCAGCAGGGGGACAGTAAACACCGGGGAGCTGTTTTTT.

The gene calls are TRBV11-2 and TRBJ2-7, with TRBD1 identical over 8 bases. The germline V gene has CDR1 SGHAT and CDR2 FQNNGV. Germline trimming cut 5 bases from V and 5 bases from J; bases unmatched to any gene: 5. The CDR3 consists of 13 residues. The CDR3 spells CASSPDRAHEQYF. The DNA for the CDR3 is TGTGCCAGCAGCCCGGACAGGGCACACGAGCAGTACTTC.

This chain connects TRBV11-2 to TRBJ2-2, with a weak D call TRBD2 (5 bases). Germline V gene sequence: CDR1 SGHAT, CDR2 FQNNGV. The CDR3 loop spans 14 amino acids. V was shortened by 5 bases and J by 5 bases, with 12 bases between the two germline ends. The CDR3 protein is CASSMYRGTGELFF. The CDR3 DNA reads TGTGCCAGCAGCATGTACCGGGGAACCGGGGAGCTGTTTTTT.

This clone showed up just once. The chain has TRBV27 and TRBJ2-7; TRBD2 aligns across 14 bases. V shed 3 bases, J shed 6 bases, and the junction held 4 bases outside the gene matches. This CDR3 comprises 15 residues. Germline CDR1 is MNHEY and CDR2 is SMNVEV (reference sequence). Here the CDR3 reads CASSLGLAGAPEQYF. Written as DNA, the CDR3 is TGTGCCAGCAGTTTGGGACTAGCGGGAGCGCCCGAGCAGTACTTC.

The chain joins TRBV4-1 to TRBJ2-7; TRBD1 matches 12 bases. This CDR3 spans 20 amino acids. The V gene's germline CDR1 is MGHRA and CDR2 YSYEKL. Trimming cost V 4 bases and J 2 bases; bases outside gene matches: 18. This chain's CDR3 is CASSRLMGGQGASRTYEQYF. The CDR3 nucleotides read TGCGCCAGCAGCCGACTCATGGGGGGACAGGGGGCCAGTCGGACCTACGAGCAGTACTTC.

The chain links TRBV6-5 to TRBJ2-2, with D possibly TRBD2 on 6 matching bases. Germline V gene sequence: CDR1 MNHEY, CDR2 SVGAGI. V was shortened by 0 bases and J by 3 bases, with 11 bases between the two germline ends. The CDR3 spans 16 residues. In DNA form, the CDR3 reads TGTGCCAGCAGTTACTCGGGGGGAACGTACACCGGGGAGCTGTTTTTT. Translated, it gives CASSYSGGTYTGELFF.

V usage is TRBV4-1 and J usage is TRBJ1-2; 9 bases align to TRBD1. Germline CDR1 reads MGHRA; CDR2 reads YSYEKL. CDR3 size: 15 residues. V lost 2 bases to trimming and J lost 3 bases; unmatched junction nucleotides: 4. CDR3 amino acids: CASSQSDRGYYGYTF. CDR3 nucleotide sequence: TGCGCCAGCAGCCAATCGGACAGGGGCTACTATGGCTACACCTTC.

The chain combines TRBV19 with TRBJ1-6; D is ambiguous. Germline CDR1 reads LNHDA; CDR2 reads SQIVND (reference sequence). This CDR3 has 14 residues. V lost 5 bases and J lost 11, with 16 bases in between. The CDR3 region has the DNA TGTGCCAGTAGTCCCGGCGTGCGGGTTACACCCCTCCACTTT. Its translation is CASSPGVRVTPLHF. Full variable domain (outside the CDR3, taken from reference TRBV19 and TRBJ1-6): DGGITQSPKYLFRKEGQNVTLSCEQNLNHDAMYWYRQDPGQGLRLIYYSQIVNDFQKGDIAEGYSVSREKKESFPLTVTSAQKNPTAFYLCASSPGVRVTPLHFGNGTRLTVT.